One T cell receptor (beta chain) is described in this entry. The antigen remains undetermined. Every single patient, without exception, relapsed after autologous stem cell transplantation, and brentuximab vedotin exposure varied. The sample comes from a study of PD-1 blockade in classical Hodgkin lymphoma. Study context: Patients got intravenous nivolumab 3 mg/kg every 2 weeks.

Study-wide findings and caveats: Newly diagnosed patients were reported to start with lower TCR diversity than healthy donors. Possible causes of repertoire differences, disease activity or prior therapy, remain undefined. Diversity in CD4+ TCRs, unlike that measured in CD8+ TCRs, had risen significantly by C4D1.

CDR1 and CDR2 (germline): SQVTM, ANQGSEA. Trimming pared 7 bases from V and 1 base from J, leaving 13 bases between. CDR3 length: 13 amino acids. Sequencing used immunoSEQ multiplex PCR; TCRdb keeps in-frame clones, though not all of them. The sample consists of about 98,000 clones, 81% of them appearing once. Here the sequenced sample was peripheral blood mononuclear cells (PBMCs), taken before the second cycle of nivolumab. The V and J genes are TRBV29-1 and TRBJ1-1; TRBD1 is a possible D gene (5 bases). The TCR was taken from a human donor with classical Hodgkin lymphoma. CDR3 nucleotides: TGCAGCGCCCACAGACAGCCGAACACTGAAGCTTTCTTT. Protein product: CSAHRQPNTEAFF.